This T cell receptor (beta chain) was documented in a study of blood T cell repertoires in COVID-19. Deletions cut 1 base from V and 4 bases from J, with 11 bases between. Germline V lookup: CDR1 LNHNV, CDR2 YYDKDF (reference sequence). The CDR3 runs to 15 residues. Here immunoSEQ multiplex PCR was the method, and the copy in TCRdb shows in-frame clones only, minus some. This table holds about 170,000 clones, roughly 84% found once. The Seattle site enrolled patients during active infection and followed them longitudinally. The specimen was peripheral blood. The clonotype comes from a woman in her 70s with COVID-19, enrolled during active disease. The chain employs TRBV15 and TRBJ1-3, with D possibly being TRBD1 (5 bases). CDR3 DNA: TGTGCCACCAGCAGAGCTGCAGGGTGGGGAAACACCATATATTTT. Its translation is CATSRAAGWGNTIYF.